This TCR beta chain originates from a study of OX40 agonist ivuxolimab in advanced cancers. Across the study: An agonistic anti-OX40 (CD134) antibody, ivuxolimab, was used to treat the patients. Checkpoint inhibitors had been given previously to over 30% of patients. Patients undergoing dose escalation presented with hepatocellular carcinoma, melanoma, renal cell or head and neck cancer. Whole-study findings and limits: Blood T cells, both CD4+ and CD8+, expanded clonally by week 6 at 0.1 to 3.0 mg/kg.

Germline assignment: CDR1 SGHTA and CDR2 FQGNSA. V lost 3 bases, J lost 5 bases, and 5 bases lay in between. CDR3 size: 12 residues. Sequencing was performed with immunoSEQ multiplex PCR; in TCRdb, only in-frame clones are kept and a portion is missing. Counted here are about 13,000 clones, about 68% occurring once; the ten biggest clones make up approximately 26%. Turning to this clone: Its cognate antigen is unknown.

The origin of this receptor is an adult with an advanced solid tumor such as melanoma, head and neck, liver or kidney cancer. This chain joins TRBV7-2 and TRBJ1-5; D gene ambiguous. Sequenced here: CD4+ or CD8+ T cells sorted from blood, sampled in a trial of the OX40 agonist ivuxolimab. CDR3 nucleotides: TGTGCCAGCAGCTTGCCCGATCAGCCCCAGCATTTT. This sequence encodes CASSLPDQPQHF. The variable domain in full, completed from reference TRBV7-2 and TRBJ1-5, reads GAGVSQSPSNKVTEKGKDVELRCDPISGHTALYWYRQSLGQGLEFLIYFQGNSAPDKSGLPSDRFSAERTGGSVSTLTIQRTQQEDSAVYLCASSLPDQPQHFGDGTRLSIL.